This entry lists 8 T cell receptor beta chains sequenced from one sample in a study of long-term antiretroviral therapy in people with HIV. Running of the v3.0 immunoSEQ assay took place at survey level. This table comes from immunoSEQ multiplex PCR, and its TCRdb copy is limited to in-frame clones, with some not included. The table includes some 28,000 clones, more than 90% detected once. Sequenced material: unsorted PBMCs, taken 6 to 6.5 years after starting antiretroviral therapy. The receptors come from a man between 25 and 39 years old with HIV.

This rearrangement joins TRBV30 to TRBJ1-2, with 7 bases identical to TRBD1. The CDR3 sequence is 15 residues long. Germline CDR1 GTSNPN, CDR2 SVGIG (reference sequence). V lost 2 bases and J lost 8; bases outside the gene matches: 14. The CDR3 bases are TGTGCCTGGAGTAAAACGCGGGACAGCCCTTTAGGCTACACCTTC. Translation: CAWSKTRDSPLGYTF.

The chain combines TRBV11-2 with TRBJ2-1, with 10 bases identical to TRBD2. Germline loops: CDR1 SGHAT, CDR2 FQNNGV. The V gene end was trimmed by 5 bases and the J gene end by 5 bases; junction bases not matched to a gene: 12. CDR3 length: 17 residues. CDR3 residues: CASSLRSSGRGNNEQFF. For the CDR3, the DNA is TGTGCCAGCAGCCTACGATCGAGCGGGAGGGGGAACAATGAGCAGTTCTTC.

The chain joins TRBV2 to TRBJ2-7; 7 bases align to TRBD1. The CDR3 is 12 amino acids. Germline lookup yields CDR1 SNHLY and CDR2 FYNNEI. The J segment lost 6 bases and the V segment lost 6 bases, leaving 5 bases of the junction unmatched. The CDR3 spells CASSNDRAEQYF. The CDR3 DNA follows: TGTGCCAGCAGCAATGACAGGGCCGAGCAGTACTTC.

The genes are TRBV5-6 and TRBJ1-5; D might be TRBD1 (5 bases). Germline V gene data show CDR1 as SGHDT and CDR2 as YYEEEE. V lost 2 bases, J lost 0 bases, and 9 bases lay in between. This CDR3 contains 15 residues. The CDR3 sequence: CASSLERGSNQPQHF. CDR3 sequence (DNA): TGTGCCAGCAGCTTAGAAAGGGGTAGCAATCAGCCCCAGCATTTT.

The chain uses TRBV9 and TRBJ2-3; no clear D. The CDR3 length is 13 residues. In germline, CDR1 is SGDLS, CDR2 YYNGEE. Trimming took off 7 bases at V and 3 bases at J, with 12 bases between the two ends. CDR3 DNA: TGTGCCAGCGCGGCAGGCGGTACAGATACGCAGTATTTT. Residues: CASAAGGTDTQYF.

This clone was recorded once. This chain uses TRBV18 with TRBJ2-2; no firm D call. Germline V CDR1 and CDR2: KGHSH, LQKENI. The CDR3 extends over 15 amino acids. V dropped 2 bases and J dropped 6 bases, with 13 bases sitting between them. This CDR3 reads CASSPMGDRPGELFF. The CDR3 DNA is TGTGCCAGCTCACCAATGGGTGATCGCCCCGGGGAGCTGTTTTTT. Variable domain in full (rest from reference TRBV18 and TRBJ2-2): NAGVMQNPRHLVRRRGQEARLRCSPMKGHSHVYWYRQLPEEGLKFMVYLQKENIIDESGMPKERFSAEFPKEGPSILRIQQVVRGDSAAYFCASSPMGDRPGELFFGEGSRLTVL.

The chain links TRBV9 to TRBJ2-1; D gene unclear. The CDR3 loop spans 14 amino acids. V dropped 0 bases and J dropped 5 bases, with 9 bases sitting between them. The germline gives CDR1 SGDLS, CDR2 YYNGEE. DNA for the CDR3: TGTGCCAGCAGCGTAGCTACTACCGACAATGAGCAGTTCTTC. Amino acids: CASSVATTDNEQFF.

The chain combines TRBV13 with TRBJ1-5; a weak D match, TRBD1 (6 bases). V was pared by 3 bases and J by 5 bases, with 11 bases between. Germline V gene lookup returns CDR1 PRHDT and CDR2 FYEKMQ (reference sequence). The CDR3 is 14 residues long. The CDR3 DNA follows: TGTGCCAGCAGCTTTCAGGGGAGAGATCAGCCCCAGCATTTT. It yields the protein CASSFQGRDQPQHF.